The rows below give T cell receptor beta chains drawn from one sample of a study of OX40 agonist ivuxolimab in advanced cancers. TCRdb's table, derived via immunoSEQ multiplex PCR, lists solely in-frame clones and lacks some. The repertoire holds 53,000 or so clones, with 60% to 80% as singletons. The sample in question was CD4+ or CD8+ T cells sorted from blood, obtained in a trial of the OX40 agonist ivuxolimab. The receptors stem from an adult with an advanced solid tumor such as melanoma, head and neck, liver or kidney cancer. CDR3s include the opening cysteine and the closing phenylalanine or tryptophan. Fields, in order: J gene, clone size, V gene, D gene, CDR3 DNA, CDR3 protein. The D gene is left open where the match is weak. Clone size is shown for a subset of rows, as once, few, many or a class of expanded clone.

TRBJ1-2 many TRBV19 - TGTGCCAGTAGTATATCGGCAGGGGCAGGCTATGGCTACACCTTC CASSISAGAGYGYTF
TRBJ2-3 - TRBV5-5 - TGTGCCAGCAGCTTGGCTACCACAGATACGCAGTATTTT CASSLATTDTQYF
TRBJ2-1 - TRBV21-1 - TGTGCCAGCAGCAAAGAGGGAGGGGGCGTTGGTAATGAGCAGTTCTTC CASSKEGGGVGNEQFF
TRBJ1-1 - TRBV7-9 - TGTGCCAATAACGTTGGGGGGATAAACACTGAAGCTTTCTTT CANNVGGINTEAFF
TRBJ1-2 - TRBV9 - TGTGCCAGCAGCACCTCTGGGGGAGGTGGCTACACCTTC CASSTSGGGGYTF
TRBJ1-5 - TRBV28 TRBD1 TGTGCCAGCAGAAGACAGGGGGCAAGCAATCAGCCCCAGCATTTT CASRRQGASNQPQHF
TRBJ1-1 - TRBV15 - TGTGCCACCAGCATCTGGGCGCAAGGGTTCACTGAAGCTTTCTTT CATSIWAQGFTEAFF
TRBJ2-5 - TRBV5-1 TRBD2 TGCGCCAGCAGCCCCCTACTAGCGCCAGAGACCCAGTACTTC CASSPLLAPETQYF
TRBJ1-2 medium-sized TRBV18 TRBD1 TGTGCCAGCTCACCAGGACAGGGTAACTATGGCTACACCTTC CASSPGQGNYGYTF
TRBJ2-3 - TRBV6-1 TRBD1 TGTGCCAGCACCACGCAGGACAGGGAGCGCGATACGCAGTATTTT CASTTQDRERDTQYF
TRBJ1-1 few TRBV19 TRBD1 TGTGCCAGTAATTCAGGGGGCGGATGGGGGACTGAAGCTTTCTTT CASNSGGGWGTEAFF
TRBJ1-2 - TRBV6-1 - TGTGCCAGCAGTGAAAGACAGTATGGCTACACCTTC CASSERQYGYTF
TRBJ1-1 - TRBV27 TRBD1 TGTGCCAGCACCCGGGACAGCCGGAACACTGAAGCTTTCTTT CASTRDSRNTEAFF
TRBJ2-1 many TRBV5-1 - TGCGCCAGCTACATGGGAGTCGGTAACAATGAGCAGTTCTTC CASYMGVGNNEQFF
TRBJ2-7 - TRBV7-2 - TGTGCCAGCAGCCACACTAGGAGCTACGAGCAGTACTTC CASSHTRSYEQYF
TRBJ2-2 - TRBV6-6 - TGTGCCAGCACTAGGATCTCAGGGTTCACCGGGGAGCTGTTTTTT CASTRISGFTGELFF
TRBJ1-1 - TRBV5-1 - TGCGCCAGCAGCTTGGTCAAAGGGTCCATGAACACTGAAGCTTTCTTT CASSLVKGSMNTEAFF
TRBJ1-1 - TRBV7-3 - TGTGCCCAAGCCGACAGTGACACTGAAGCTTTCTTT CAQADSDTEAFF
TRBJ1-3 - TRBV4-2 - TGTGCCAGCAGCCAAGACCCGGGTTGGATAAACACCATATATTTT CASSQDPGWINTIYF
TRBJ2-5 few TRBV7-2 - TGTGCCAGCAGCTTAGCGGTGCAAGAGACCCAGTACTTC CASSLAVQETQYF
TRBJ1-1 - TRBV6-5 - TGTGCCAGCAGTTACCGCTTGACAGGGAACACTGAAGCTTTCTTT CASSYRLTGNTEAFF
TRBJ1-1 - TRBV28 TRBD1 TGTGCCAGCAGTTTAGATCAGGGGGCGGCGGCTGAAGCTTTCTTT CASSLDQGAAAEAFF
TRBJ2-7 - TRBV5-1 TRBD1 TGCGCCAGCAGCTTGCAGGACAGGGCCTCCTACGAGCAGTACTTC CASSLQDRASYEQYF
TRBJ2-7 - TRBV28 TRBD1 TGTGCTGCCTCGCGAGGGACAGGGGCCTACGAGCAGTACTTC CAASRGTGAYEQYF
TRBJ2-1 - TRBV10-3 - TGTGCCATCAGTGGCCCCCGAGGACTTAACAATGAGCAGTTCTTC CAISGPRGLNNEQFF
TRBJ1-1 - TRBV11-2 - TGTGCCAGCAGCTGGACAAATCGGGCTTTCTTT CASSWTNRAFF
TRBJ1-1 - TRBV5-1 - TGCGCCAGCAGCTTCTCGGGGGAGAACACTGAAGCTTTCTTT CASSFSGENTEAFF
TRBJ2-3 - TRBV5-1 - TGCGCCAGCAGCTTGGTGGGCGGTTTCACAGATACGCAGTATTTT CASSLVGGFTDTQYF
TRBJ1-6 - TRBV11-2 - TGTGCCAGCAGCATAAAGTCGGGGACCAGGGCGTTGGGTTCACCCCTCCACTTT CASSIKSGTRALGSPLHF
TRBJ2-1 - TRBV18 TRBD2 TGTGCCAGCTCACCATACGGGAGGGAGGGTAATGAGCAGTTCTTC CASSPYGREGNEQFF
TRBJ1-3 - TRBV19 - TGTGCCAGTAGTTGGCCCGGGTTGACGGTAGCTGGAAACACCATATATTTT CASSWPGLTVAGNTIYF
TRBJ2-1 - TRBV27 TRBD2 TGTGCCAGCAGTTGGGGACTAGCGGGAATGAAGTCCTACAATGAGCAGTTCTTC CASSWGLAGMKSYNEQFF
TRBJ2-6 - TRBV18 - TGTGCCAGCTCACGGAACCTCAACCCGTCTGGGGCCAACGTCCTGACTTTC CASSRNLNPSGANVLTF
TRBJ2-3 - TRBV11-2 TRBD2 TGTGCCAGCAGCTTAGCTAGCGGGAGGGCAGATACGCAGTATTTT CASSLASGRADTQYF
TRBJ2-7 - TRBV2 TRBD1 TGTGCCAGCAGTTACAGGACAGGGTCGTTTGAGCAGTACTTC CASSYRTGSFEQYF
TRBJ2-7 few TRBV10-1 - TGCGCCAGCAGCGCAGCGGTCACCTACGAGCAGTACTTC CASSAAVTYEQYF
TRBJ2-3 - TRBV2 - TGTGCCAGCAGACCCGGGACGGGGAATACGCAGTATTTT CASRPGTGNTQYF
TRBJ2-1 - TRBV28 - TGTGCCAGCAGTTTAGCCGGGACAAGCTCCTACAATGAGCAGTTCTTC CASSLAGTSSYNEQFF
TRBJ2-3 - TRBV2 - TGTGCCAGCAGTCCCCCGTCGGGGTCAGATACGCAGTATTTT CASSPPSGSDTQYF
TRBJ2-6 - TRBV5-4 - TGTGCCAGCAGCTCCCGTGGGCCCTTTCGAAGATCTGGGGCCAACGTCCTGACTTTC CASSSRGPFRRSGANVLTF
TRBJ1-1 once TRBV19 - TGTGCCAGTAGTATCTCTGGTGGCCTGAACACTGAAGCTTTCTTT CASSISGGLNTEAFF
TRBJ2-1 few TRBV5-1 - TGCGCCAGCATGTGGGACGGGCTTTTTGGTGAGCAGTTCTTC CASMWDGLFGEQFF
TRBJ2-5 - TRBV5-1 TRBD2 TGCGCCAGCAGCTACAGCGGGAGTGGAGAGACCCAGTACTTC CASSYSGSGETQYF
TRBJ1-1 - TRBV2 - TGTGCCAGCAATGGGTACACTGAAGCTTTCTTT CASNGYTEAFF
TRBJ2-7 - TRBV6-5 - TGTGCCAGCAGTTTACAGGGCGGGGAGCAGTACTTC CASSLQGGEQYF
TRBJ1-5 - TRBV19 - TGTGCCAGTAGTATGGGGAGCAATCAGCCCCAGCATTTT CASSMGSNQPQHF
TRBJ1-2 - TRBV11-2 TRBD1 TGTGCCAGCAGCTCCCAACCCGGGACAGGGGGCCGAGGCTACACCTTC CASSSQPGTGGRGYTF
TRBJ1-5 - TRBV6-4 - TGTGCCAGCAGTGTAGGAGGGAAGGGTCAGCCCCAGCATTTT CASSVGGKGQPQHF
TRBJ2-7 - TRBV2 - TGTGCCAGCAGTGACTTCTACGAGCAGTACTTC CASSDFYEQYF
TRBJ1-2 - TRBV2 TRBD1 TGTGCCAGCAGCCGGGACAGGGTCATGGGCTATGGCTACACCTTC CASSRDRVMGYGYTF
TRBJ1-5 - TRBV7-2 - TGTGCCAGCAGCTTAGGGGGTCTAAGGAACAGTCAGCCCCAGCATTTT CASSLGGLRNSQPQHF
TRBJ1-1 - TRBV29-1 - TGCAGCGTTGACTGGGGCAGGGTGAACACTGAAGCTTTCTTT CSVDWGRVNTEAFF
TRBJ1-4 - TRBV6-6 - TGTGCCAGCAACCACAGGGAAACTAATGAAAAACTGTTTTTT CASNHRETNEKLFF
TRBJ2-4 - TRBV28 TRBD1 TGTGCCAGCAGTTTTGCGACAGGGTCTGCCAAAAACATTCAGTACTTC CASSFATGSAKNIQYF
TRBJ2-3 - TRBV29-1 - TGCAGCGTTGCCCGGACGACGGGCGCAGATACGCAGTATTTT CSVARTTGADTQYF
TRBJ2-3 - TRBV5-1 - TGCGCCAGCAGCTTGGCTGTGGGAGATACGCAGTATTTT CASSLAVGDTQYF
TRBJ2-3 - TRBV10-1 TRBD1 TGCGCCAGCAGTCCTGCCGGGACAGGGCGCACAGATACGCAGTATTTT CASSPAGTGRTDTQYF
TRBJ1-5 few TRBV19 - TGTGCCAGTAGTCTGGCGAGCAATCAGCCCCAGCATTTT CASSLASNQPQHF
TRBJ1-2 - TRBV6-9 - TGTGCCAGCAGTTATCGGACTAATCTCGACTATGGCTACACCTTC CASSYRTNLDYGYTF
TRBJ2-7 - TRBV7-8 - TGTGCCAGCAGCTTAGGACCAGACTACGAGCAGTACTTC CASSLGPDYEQYF